The text below deals with one TCR beta chain. Its specificity is unknown. This specimen comes from a study of shared clonotypes between healthy human individuals. Overall study results and limits: Clonotype sharing among the donors was expected to vary with sequencing depth. Collection of samples was limited to blood; tissue repertoires likely differ.

V gave up 1 base and J gave up 8 bases; unmatched junction bases: 7. Germline V CDR1 and CDR2: SGHTA, FQGNSA. There are 15 residues in the CDR3. Extraction of genomic DNA in unsorted samples used about 90 million PBMCs. For each subset, genomic DNA was distributed in equal portions over several immunoSEQ plates. Profiled with immunoSEQ multiplex PCR; TCRdb holds only in-frame clones, not every one. This table holds 520,000 or so clones, less than 85% found once. The chain is built from TRBV7-2 and TRBJ2-1; 8 bases agree with TRBD1. Sequenced input: PBMCs. This receptor was identified in a woman between 40 and 55 years old in good health. Some clones in this sample may be carry-over from other donors' samples. Here the CDR3 reads CASSLVGQGADEQFF. CDR3 in DNA: TGTGCCAGCAGCTTAGTTGGTCAGGGGGCGGATGAGCAGTTCTTC. Supplemented by reference TRBV7-2 and TRBJ2-1, the full variable domain reads GAGVSQSPSNKVTEKGKDVELRCDPISGHTALYWYRQSLGQGLEFLIYFQGNSAPDKSGLPSDRFSAERTGGSVSTLTIQRTQQEDSAVYLCASSLVGQGADEQFFGPGTRLTVL.